This TCR beta chain stems from a study of STAT5B mutations in CD4+ large granular lymphocyte leukemia. Study-level results: Higher CD4+ than CD8+ T-LGLL clonality might reflect small sample size. TRBV06-family usage was enriched in top patient clones (8/27) versus controls (2/35).

About this clone itself: The target antigen is unknown. A junction end diverges from the germline sequence, so it may reflect a read error.

CDR1 and CDR2 (germline): SGHTA, FQGNSA. This CDR3 has 15 residues. Data came from immunoSEQ multiplex PCR; TCRdb stores just in-frame clones and leaves some out. Of about 48,000 clones detected, 60% to 75% appear once; the ten largest clones hold over 1.5%. The receptor was isolated from a human donor in good health. The source material was CD4+ T cells from blood buffy coats. The chain employs TRBV7-2 and TRBJ1-6; D uncertain. CDR3 residues: CASNLGVGEGSPLHF. CDR3 nucleotide sequence: TGTGCCAGCAACTTAGGTGTGGGTGAAGGATCACCCCTCCACTTT.